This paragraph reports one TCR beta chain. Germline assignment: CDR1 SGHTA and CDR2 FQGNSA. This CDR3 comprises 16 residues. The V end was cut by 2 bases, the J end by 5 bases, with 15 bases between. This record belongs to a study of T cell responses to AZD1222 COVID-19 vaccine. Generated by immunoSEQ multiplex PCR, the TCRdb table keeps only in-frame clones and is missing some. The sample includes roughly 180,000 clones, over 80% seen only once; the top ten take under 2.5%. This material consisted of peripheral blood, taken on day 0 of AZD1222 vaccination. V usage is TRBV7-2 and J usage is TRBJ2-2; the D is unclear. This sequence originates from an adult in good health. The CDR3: CASSLRASGGTGELFF. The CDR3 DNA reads TGTGCCAGCAGCTTACGGGCCTCAGGTGGAACCGGGGAGCTGTTTTTT.